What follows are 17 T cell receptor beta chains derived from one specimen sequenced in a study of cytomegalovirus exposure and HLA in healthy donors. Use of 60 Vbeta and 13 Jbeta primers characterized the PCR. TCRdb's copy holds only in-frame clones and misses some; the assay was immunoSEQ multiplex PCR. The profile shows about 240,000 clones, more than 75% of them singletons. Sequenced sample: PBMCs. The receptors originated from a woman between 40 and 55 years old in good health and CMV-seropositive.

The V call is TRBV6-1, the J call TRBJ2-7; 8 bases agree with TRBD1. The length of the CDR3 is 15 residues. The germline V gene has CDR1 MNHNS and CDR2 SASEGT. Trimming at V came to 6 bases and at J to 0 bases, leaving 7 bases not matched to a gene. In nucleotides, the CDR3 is TGTGCCAGCAGCAACGGACAGGGATACTCCTACGAGCAGTACTTC. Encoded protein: CASSNGQGYSYEQYF.

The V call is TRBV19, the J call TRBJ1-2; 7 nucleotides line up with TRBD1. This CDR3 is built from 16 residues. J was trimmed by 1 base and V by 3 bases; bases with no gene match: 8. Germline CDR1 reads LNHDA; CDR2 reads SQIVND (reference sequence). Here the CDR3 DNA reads TGTGCCAGTAGTATCAGCCGGGACAGCTTTAACTATGGCTACACCTTC. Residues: CASSISRDSFNYGYTF.

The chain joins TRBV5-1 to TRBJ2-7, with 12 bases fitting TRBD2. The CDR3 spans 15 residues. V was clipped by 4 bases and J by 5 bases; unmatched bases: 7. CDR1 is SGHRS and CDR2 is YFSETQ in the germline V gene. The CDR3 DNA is TGCGCCAGCAGCCCCGGACTAGCGGGGCTGAACGAGCAGTACTTC. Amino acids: CASSPGLAGLNEQYF.

The DNA of the CDR3 is TGTGCCAGCTCCGGGACAGAAAACACCGGGGAGCTGTTTTTT. It is translated as CASSGTENTGELFF. V gene TRBV2 combines with J gene TRBJ2-2; 7 nucleotides align to TRBD1. There are 14 residues in the CDR3. Germline V gives CDR1 SNHLY, CDR2 FYNNEI. J lost 2 bases, V lost 8 bases, and 5 bases had no gene match.

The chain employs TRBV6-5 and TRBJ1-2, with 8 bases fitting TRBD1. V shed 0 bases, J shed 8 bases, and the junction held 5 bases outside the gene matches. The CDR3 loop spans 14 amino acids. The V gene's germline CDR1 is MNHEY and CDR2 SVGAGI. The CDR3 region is CASSYSGQGGGYTF. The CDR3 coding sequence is TGTGCCAGCAGTTACTCCGGACAGGGCGGAGGCTACACCTTC.

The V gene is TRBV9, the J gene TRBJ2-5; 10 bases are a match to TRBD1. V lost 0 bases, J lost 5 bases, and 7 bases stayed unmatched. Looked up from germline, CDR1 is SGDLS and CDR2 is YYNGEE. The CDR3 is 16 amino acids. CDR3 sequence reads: CASSVADRGRGETQYF. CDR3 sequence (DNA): TGTGCCAGCAGCGTAGCTGACAGGGGGCGCGGGGAGACCCAGTACTTC. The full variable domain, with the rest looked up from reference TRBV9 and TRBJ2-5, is DSGVTQTPKHLITATGQRVTLRCSPRSGDLSVYWYQQSLDQGLQFLIQYYNGEERAKGNILERFSAQQFPDLHSELNLSSLELGDSALYFCASSVADRGRGETQYFGPGTRLLVL.

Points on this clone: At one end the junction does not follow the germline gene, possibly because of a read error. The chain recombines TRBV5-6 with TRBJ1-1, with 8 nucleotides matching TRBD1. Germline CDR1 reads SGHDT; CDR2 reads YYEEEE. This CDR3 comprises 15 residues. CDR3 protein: CASSSQNRGFTDAFF. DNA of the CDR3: TGTGCCAGCAGCTCACAAAACAGGGGGTTCACTGATGCTTTCTTT.

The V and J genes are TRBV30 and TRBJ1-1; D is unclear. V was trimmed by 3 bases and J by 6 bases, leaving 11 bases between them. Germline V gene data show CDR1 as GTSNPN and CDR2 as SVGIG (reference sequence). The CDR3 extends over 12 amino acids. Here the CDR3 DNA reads TGTGCCTGGAGAAAGAGGGCCGCTGAAGCTTTCTTT. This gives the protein CAWRKRAAEAFF.

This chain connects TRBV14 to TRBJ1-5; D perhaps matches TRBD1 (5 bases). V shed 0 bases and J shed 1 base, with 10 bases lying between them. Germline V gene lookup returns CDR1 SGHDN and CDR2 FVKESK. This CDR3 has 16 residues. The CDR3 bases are TGTGCCAGCAGCCAAGATGGAGGGGCGAGCAATCAGCCCCAGCATTTT. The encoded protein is CASSQDGGASNQPQHF.

CDR3 sequence reads: CASSPPDRKGYTF. The DNA for the CDR3 is TGTGCCAGCAGCCCCCCGGACAGGAAAGGCTACACCTTC. This sequence joins TRBV28 and TRBJ1-2, with TRBD1 matching over 7 bases. The V gene's germline CDR1 is MDHEN and CDR2 SYDVKM. This CDR3 has 13 residues. With 6 bases clipped from V and 8 bases from J, the junction kept 9 bases outside the gene matches.

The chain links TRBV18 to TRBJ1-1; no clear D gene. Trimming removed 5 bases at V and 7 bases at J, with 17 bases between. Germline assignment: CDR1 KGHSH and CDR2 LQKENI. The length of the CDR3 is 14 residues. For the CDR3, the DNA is TGTGCCAGCTCAAATTTAAAAAGGGCGGGTGAAGCTTTCTTT. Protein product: CASSNLKRAGEAFF.

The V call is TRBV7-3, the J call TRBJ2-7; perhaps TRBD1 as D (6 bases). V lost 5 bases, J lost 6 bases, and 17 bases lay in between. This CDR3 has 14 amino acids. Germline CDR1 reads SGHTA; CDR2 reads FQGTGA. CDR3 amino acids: CASSPSVGAGEQYF. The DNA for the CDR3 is TGTGCCAGCAGCCCCTCGGTGGGGGCAGGCGAGCAGTACTTC.

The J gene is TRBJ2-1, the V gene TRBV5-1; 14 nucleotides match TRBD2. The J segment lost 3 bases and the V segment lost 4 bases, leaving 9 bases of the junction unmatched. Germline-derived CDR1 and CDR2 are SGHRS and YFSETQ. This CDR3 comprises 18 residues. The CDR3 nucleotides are TGCGCCAGCAGCGAGGGACTAGCGGGGGTCTTCATCTACAATGAGCAGTTCTTC. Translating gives CASSEGLAGVFIYNEQFF.

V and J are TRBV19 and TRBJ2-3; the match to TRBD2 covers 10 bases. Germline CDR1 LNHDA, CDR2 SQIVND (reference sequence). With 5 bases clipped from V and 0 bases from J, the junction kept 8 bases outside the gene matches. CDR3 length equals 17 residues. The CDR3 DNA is TGTGCCAGTAGTCCCAACTCGGGACTAGCGAGCACAGATACGCAGTATTTT. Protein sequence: CASSPNSGLASTDTQYF.

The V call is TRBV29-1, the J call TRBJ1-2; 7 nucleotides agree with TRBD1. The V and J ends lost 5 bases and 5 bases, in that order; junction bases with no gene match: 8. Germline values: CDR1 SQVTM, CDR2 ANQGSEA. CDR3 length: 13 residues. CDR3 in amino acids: CSVTEGAGYGYTF. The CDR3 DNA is TGCAGCGTTACAGAGGGGGCAGGGTATGGCTACACCTTC.

The CDR3 bases are TGTGCCAGCAGTGCTAGGAATTCTGGGGCCAACGTCCTGACTTTC. It specifies CASSARNSGANVLTF. The chain links TRBV2 to TRBJ2-6; D is undetermined. CDR3 length equals 15 residues. The ends were cut back, 4 bases at V and 1 base at J, with 8 bases in the middle. Germline-derived CDR1 and CDR2 are SNHLY and FYNNEI.

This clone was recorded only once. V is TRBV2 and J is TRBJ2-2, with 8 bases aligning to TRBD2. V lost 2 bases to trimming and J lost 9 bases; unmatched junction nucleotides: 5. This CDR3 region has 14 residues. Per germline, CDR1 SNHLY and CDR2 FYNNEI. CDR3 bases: TGTGCCAGCAGTGAATCGCTAGCGGGCAGGGAGCTGTTTTTT. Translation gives CASSESLAGRELFF.